This paragraph covers one T cell receptor (beta chain) sequence. Its antigen is not known. Germline V gene data show CDR1 as MNHNS and CDR2 as SASEGT. The CDR3 consists of 14 residues. The data were taken from a study of T cells expressing NK-cell markers. Study-wide findings and caveats: Whether expanded NKG2C+ T cell clones recognized HCMV stayed uncertain. The share of CD8+ T cells held by dominant NKG2C+ clonotypes was 1.0-7.0% in about 6 donors.

It was by 5'RACE template switching with UMIs that TCR beta cDNA was made. One entry per CDR3 protein, without DNA, is what TCRdb gives after re-calling the 5' RACE reads. This repertoire includes about 380,000 distinct CDR3 sequences. Sequencing input: blood T cells: a sorted CD56 or NKG2C T cell subset, CD4+ or CD8+ T cells, or bulk PBMC T cells (not recorded which). This sequence was found in a man between 18 and 69 years old in good health. J is TRBJ2-1 and V is TRBV6-1; TCRdb returns TRBD1, unconfirmable since there is no DNA. The CDR3 reads CASSDKGNYNEQFF.